This T cell receptor beta chain was documented in a study of CD8 T cells in ankylosing spondylitis. Study-level findings and limits: Some of these motif variants have turned up before, in reports on reactive arthritis synovial fluid and blood.

This clonotype was observed a handful of times. The antigen is unknown. V lost 4 bases, J lost 7 bases, and 26 bases lay in between. The length of the CDR3 is 17 residues. The V gene's germline CDR1 is DFQATT and CDR2 SNEGSKA (reference sequence). TCRdb independently ran MiXCR on the 5' RACE reads; one entry per CDR3 protein. The data show 300,000 to 350,000 distinct CDR3 sequences, less than 25% seen once. The source material was blood, either unsorted or a sorted T cell fraction (not recorded which). This chain links TRBV20-1 with TRBJ2-1; possible D gene TRBD2, 6 bases. The origin of this receptor is a female donor with ankylosing spondylitis or in good health (not recorded which). CDR3 region: CSAITGARLLKVNEQFF. Written as DNA, the CDR3 is TGCAGTGCTATAACGGGAGCCCGGCTTCTCAAGGTAAATGAGCAGTTCTTC.